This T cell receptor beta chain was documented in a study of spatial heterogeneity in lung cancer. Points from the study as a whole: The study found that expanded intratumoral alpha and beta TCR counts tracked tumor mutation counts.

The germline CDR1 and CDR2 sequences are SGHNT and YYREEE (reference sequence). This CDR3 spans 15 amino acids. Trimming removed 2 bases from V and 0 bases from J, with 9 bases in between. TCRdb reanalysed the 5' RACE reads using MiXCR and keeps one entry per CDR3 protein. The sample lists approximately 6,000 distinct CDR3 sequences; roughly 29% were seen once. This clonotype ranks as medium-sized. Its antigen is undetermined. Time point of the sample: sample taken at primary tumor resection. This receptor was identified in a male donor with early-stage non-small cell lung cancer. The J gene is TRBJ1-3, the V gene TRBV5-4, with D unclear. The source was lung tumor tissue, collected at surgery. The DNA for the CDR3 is TGTGCCAGCAGCTTAACAAGGAGCTCTGGAAACACCATATATTTT. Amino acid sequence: CASSLTRSSGNTIYF.